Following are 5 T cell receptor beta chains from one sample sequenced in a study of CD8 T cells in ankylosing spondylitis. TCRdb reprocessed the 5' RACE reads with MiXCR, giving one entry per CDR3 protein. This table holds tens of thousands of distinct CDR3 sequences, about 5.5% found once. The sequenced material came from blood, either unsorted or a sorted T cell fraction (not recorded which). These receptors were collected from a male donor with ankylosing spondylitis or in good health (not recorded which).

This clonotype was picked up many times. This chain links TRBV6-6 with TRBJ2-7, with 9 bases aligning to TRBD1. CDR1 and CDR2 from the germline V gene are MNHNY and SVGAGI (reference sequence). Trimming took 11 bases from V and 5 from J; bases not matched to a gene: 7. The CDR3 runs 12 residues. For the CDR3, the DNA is TGTGCCGGCGGGACAGGGAACGACGAGCAGTACTTC. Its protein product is CAGGTGNDEQYF.

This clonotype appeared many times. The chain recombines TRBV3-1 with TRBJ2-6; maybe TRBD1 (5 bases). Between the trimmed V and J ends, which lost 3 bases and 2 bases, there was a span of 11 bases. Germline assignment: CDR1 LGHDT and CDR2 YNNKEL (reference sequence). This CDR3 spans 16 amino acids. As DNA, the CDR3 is TGTGCCAGCAGCCAGGAAGGGGCTGCTGGGGCCAACGTCCTGACTTTC. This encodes CASSQEGAAGANVLTF.

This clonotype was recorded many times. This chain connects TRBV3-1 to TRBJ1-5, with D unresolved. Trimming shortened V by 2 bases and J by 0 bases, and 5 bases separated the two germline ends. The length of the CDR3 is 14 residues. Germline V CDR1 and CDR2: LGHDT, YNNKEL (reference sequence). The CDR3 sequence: CASSQLHSNQPQHF. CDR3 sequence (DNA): TGTGCCAGCAGCCAACTTCATAGCAATCAGCCCCAGCATTTT.

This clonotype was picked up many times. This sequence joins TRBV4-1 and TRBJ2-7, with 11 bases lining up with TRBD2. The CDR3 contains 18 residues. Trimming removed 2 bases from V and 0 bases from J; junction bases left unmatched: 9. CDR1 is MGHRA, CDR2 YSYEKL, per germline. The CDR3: CASSQRASGTSGSYEQYF. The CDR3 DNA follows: TGCGCCAGCAGCCAAAGAGCCTCCGGGACTAGCGGCTCCTACGAGCAGTACTTC.

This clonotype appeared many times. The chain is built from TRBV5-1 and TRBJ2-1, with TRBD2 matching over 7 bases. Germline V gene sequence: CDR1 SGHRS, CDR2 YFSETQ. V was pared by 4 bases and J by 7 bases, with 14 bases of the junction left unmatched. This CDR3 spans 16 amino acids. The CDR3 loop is CASSLKVAGVGNEQFF. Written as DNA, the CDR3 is TGCGCCAGCAGCCTTAAGGTGGCGGGAGTGGGAAATGAGCAGTTCTTC.